This is a list of T cell receptor beta chains from one sample in a study of blood T cell repertoires in COVID-19. Profiling relied on immunoSEQ multiplex PCR, and the TCRdb table lists in-frame clones only, not all of them. Of 11,000 to 15,000 clones listed, around nine tenths are singletons. Sequencing was performed on peripheral blood. These receptors were obtained from a human donor in a cohort sampled during active COVID-19. Each CDR3 is given with its conserved first and last residue. Fields, in order: D gene, J gene, V gene, clone size, CDR3 DNA, CDR3 protein. D genes are given only for firm matches. Clone size is shown for a subset of rows, as once, few, many or a class of expanded clone.

d_call: NA; j_call: TRBJ1-2; v_call: TRBV28; clone_size: NA; cdr3_nt: TGTGCCAGCACCCGGGGGGGGGCCTCTAACTATGGCTACACCTTC; cdr3_aa: CASTRGGASNYGYTF
d_call: TRBD2; j_call: TRBJ2-7; v_call: TRBV19; clone_size: NA; cdr3_nt: TGTGCCAGTAGTAGTGCGGGAGGGCCCTACGAGCAGTACTTC; cdr3_aa: CASSSAGGPYEQYF
d_call: NA; j_call: TRBJ1-1; v_call: TRBV7-3; clone_size: NA; cdr3_nt: TGTGCCAGCAGCTTATCCGTGAACACTGAAGCTTTCTTT; cdr3_aa: CASSLSVNTEAFF
d_call: TRBD2; j_call: TRBJ2-3; v_call: TRBV7-9; clone_size: NA; cdr3_nt: TGTGCCAGCAGCCTCATTGGACTAGCGGGAATGGCTGATACGCAGTATTTT; cdr3_aa: CASSLIGLAGMADTQYF
d_call: NA; j_call: TRBJ1-1; v_call: TRBV27; clone_size: NA; cdr3_nt: TGTGCCAGCAGGGGGTTGGGGGGGGTGAACACTGAAGCTTTCTTT; cdr3_aa: CASRGLGGVNTEAFF
d_call: TRBD1; j_call: TRBJ1-2; v_call: TRBV29-1; clone_size: NA; cdr3_nt: TGCAGCGTGATAGGGGGCGACTATGACTATGGCTACACCTTC; cdr3_aa: CSVIGGDYDYGYTF
d_call: TRBD1; j_call: TRBJ1-4; v_call: TRBV15; clone_size: NA; cdr3_nt: TGTGCCACCGGCAAACAGGGGGCGAGGAATGAAAAACTGTTTTTT; cdr3_aa: CATGKQGARNEKLFF
d_call: TRBD1; j_call: TRBJ2-5; v_call: TRBV9; clone_size: NA; cdr3_nt: TGTGCCAGCAGCGTTTACCGGGACAGGCCCCAAGAGACCCAGTACTTC; cdr3_aa: CASSVYRDRPQETQYF
d_call: TRBD1; j_call: TRBJ1-1; v_call: TRBV10-3; clone_size: NA; cdr3_nt: TGTGCCATCAGTGTGTTGGGACAGGAGAACACTGAAGCTTTCTTT; cdr3_aa: CAISVLGQENTEAFF
d_call: TRBD1; j_call: TRBJ2-2; v_call: TRBV27; clone_size: NA; cdr3_nt: TGTGCCAGCAGTTATTTACAGGGGGAAACCACCGGGGAGCTGTTTTTT; cdr3_aa: CASSYLQGETTGELFF
d_call: NA; j_call: TRBJ2-1; v_call: TRBV6-5; clone_size: NA; cdr3_nt: NA; cdr3_aa: CASSYSTGHFGNEQFF
d_call: NA; j_call: TRBJ1-3; v_call: TRBV12-2; clone_size: NA; cdr3_nt: TGTGCAAGTCGCTTAGCTGCAATCTCCCGGACAGGGGGCGCTTCTGGAAACACCATATATTTT; cdr3_aa: CASRLAAISRTGGASGNTIYF
d_call: NA; j_call: TRBJ1-2; v_call: TRBV5-8; clone_size: NA; cdr3_nt: TGTGCCAGCAGCCCAACACCAGGGGATGTTAACTATGGCTACACCTTC; cdr3_aa: CASSPTPGDVNYGYTF
d_call: NA; j_call: TRBJ2-3; v_call: TRBV6-5; clone_size: NA; cdr3_nt: TGTGCCAGCAGGACTCGACCGAGCACAGATACGCAGTATTTT; cdr3_aa: CASRTRPSTDTQYF
d_call: TRBD2; j_call: TRBJ2-1; v_call: TRBV6-6; clone_size: NA; cdr3_nt: TGTGCCAGCAGCGCCACCGGGACTAGCGCGTACAATGAGCAGTTCTTC; cdr3_aa: CASSATGTSAYNEQFF
d_call: NA; j_call: TRBJ1-1; v_call: TRBV10-2; clone_size: NA; cdr3_nt: TGCGCCAGCACAGGGGTCGGAAGAACGGGCACTGAAGCTTTCTTT; cdr3_aa: CASTGVGRTGTEAFF
d_call: TRBD2; j_call: TRBJ2-1; v_call: TRBV27; clone_size: NA; cdr3_nt: TGTGCCAGCAGTACAAGCGGGGACTCCTACAATGAGCAGTTCTTC; cdr3_aa: CASSTSGDSYNEQFF
d_call: TRBD1; j_call: TRBJ1-3; v_call: TRBV30; clone_size: NA; cdr3_nt: TGTGCCTGGACCGGGACAGTTGCTACCTCTGGAAACACCATATATTTT; cdr3_aa: CAWTGTVATSGNTIYF
d_call: TRBD1; j_call: TRBJ2-5; v_call: TRBV28; clone_size: NA; cdr3_nt: TGTGCCAGCAGTTTCAACAGGGGACCAGAGACCCAGTACTTC; cdr3_aa: CASSFNRGPETQYF
d_call: NA; j_call: TRBJ2-3; v_call: TRBV7-9; clone_size: once; cdr3_nt: TGTGCCAGCAGCCCCCCGAGAAGTAGCACAGATACGCAGTATTTT; cdr3_aa: CASSPPRSSTDTQYF
d_call: TRBD2; j_call: TRBJ2-7; v_call: TRBV28; clone_size: once; cdr3_nt: TGTGCCAGCAGTTCCCGACTAGCGGGAGTGAGTTGGTACTTC; cdr3_aa: CASSSRLAGVSWYF
d_call: NA; j_call: TRBJ1-2; v_call: TRBV24-1; clone_size: NA; cdr3_nt: TGTGCCACCAGTGATTCTCTCACGGGTGGCTACACCTTC; cdr3_aa: CATSDSLTGGYTF
d_call: NA; j_call: TRBJ1-2; v_call: TRBV18; clone_size: NA; cdr3_nt: TGTGCCAGCCCCACAGGGAACTATGGCTACACCTTC; cdr3_aa: CASPTGNYGYTF
d_call: TRBD2; j_call: TRBJ2-2; v_call: TRBV19; clone_size: NA; cdr3_nt: TGTGCCAGTAGCTCTTGGGGACTAGCGGGGGGCGCGAACACCGGGGAGCTGTTTTTT; cdr3_aa: CASSSWGLAGGANTGELFF
d_call: NA; j_call: TRBJ1-4; v_call: TRBV6-1; clone_size: NA; cdr3_nt: TGTGCCAGCAGTGACCTGACAGAAACTAATGAAAAACTGTTTTTT; cdr3_aa: CASSDLTETNEKLFF
d_call: TRBD2; j_call: TRBJ2-7; v_call: TRBV6-1; clone_size: NA; cdr3_nt: TGTGCCAGCAGTGATTTAGCGGGGCCCGACGAGCAGTACTTC; cdr3_aa: CASSDLAGPDEQYF
d_call: NA; j_call: TRBJ2-7; v_call: TRBV11-3; clone_size: NA; cdr3_nt: TGTGCCAGCAGCACGCCCGCGGACTTCAGCTCCTACGAGCAGTACTTC; cdr3_aa: CASSTPADFSSYEQYF
d_call: NA; j_call: TRBJ1-1; v_call: TRBV21-1; clone_size: NA; cdr3_nt: TGTGCCAGCAGCAAGATTGCGGGATATAACACTGAAGCTTTCTTT; cdr3_aa: CASSKIAGYNTEAFF
d_call: NA; j_call: TRBJ2-7; v_call: TRBV5-8; clone_size: NA; cdr3_nt: TGTGCCAGCAGCTCGTACGGGTCATACGAGCAGTACTTC; cdr3_aa: CASSSYGSYEQYF
d_call: TRBD1; j_call: TRBJ2-7; v_call: TRBV24-1; clone_size: NA; cdr3_nt: TGTGCCACCAGTCCCCCGGGACAGGGGCACGAGCAGTACTTC; cdr3_aa: CATSPPGQGHEQYF
d_call: TRBD2; j_call: TRBJ2-1; v_call: TRBV7-9; clone_size: NA; cdr3_nt: TGTGCCAGCAGCCAATGGTACGGGGGGTCCTACAATGAGCAGTTCTTC; cdr3_aa: CASSQWYGGSYNEQFF
d_call: TRBD1; j_call: TRBJ2-1; v_call: TRBV6-4; clone_size: NA; cdr3_nt: TGTGCCAGCAGTAGAGGGGGCGCCTACAATGAGCAGTTCTTC; cdr3_aa: CASSRGGAYNEQFF
d_call: TRBD1; j_call: TRBJ2-7; v_call: TRBV6-5; clone_size: NA; cdr3_nt: TGTGCCAGCAGTAAGGACAGGGGCTACGAGCAGTACTTC; cdr3_aa: CASSKDRGYEQYF
d_call: NA; j_call: TRBJ2-7; v_call: TRBV11-2; clone_size: NA; cdr3_nt: TGTGCCAGCAGCTTACTAAACTACGAGCAGTACTTC; cdr3_aa: CASSLLNYEQYF
d_call: NA; j_call: TRBJ2-1; v_call: TRBV27; clone_size: NA; cdr3_nt: TGTGCCAGCAGTTTCGATCTTAGCGGCAACAATGAGCAGTTCTTC; cdr3_aa: CASSFDLSGNNEQFF
d_call: NA; j_call: TRBJ2-7; v_call: TRBV18; clone_size: NA; cdr3_nt: TGTGCCAGCTCACCACCGGGCCTAGCTGGATCCTACGAGCAGTACTTC; cdr3_aa: CASSPPGLAGSYEQYF
d_call: TRBD1; j_call: TRBJ1-1; v_call: TRBV28; clone_size: once; cdr3_nt: TGTGCCAGCAGTGGACAGGGACGGCCTGAAGCTTTCTTT; cdr3_aa: CASSGQGRPEAFF
d_call: NA; j_call: TRBJ1-1; v_call: TRBV15; clone_size: NA; cdr3_nt: TGTGCCACCAGCGAGGGGACCGGGGGCACTGAAGCTTTCTTT; cdr3_aa: CATSEGTGGTEAFF
d_call: NA; j_call: TRBJ1-1; v_call: TRBV5-4; clone_size: NA; cdr3_nt: TGTGCCAGCAGCCATCAAGGACAGTACGACACTGAAGCTTTCTTT; cdr3_aa: CASSHQGQYDTEAFF
d_call: NA; j_call: TRBJ1-2; v_call: TRBV5-6; clone_size: NA; cdr3_nt: TGTGCCAGCAGCTTGATGGACAACAGCTACACCTTC; cdr3_aa: CASSLMDNSYTF
d_call: NA; j_call: TRBJ1-2; v_call: TRBV2; clone_size: NA; cdr3_nt: TGTGCCAGCAGTCAGCGCCTAGGTCCCTCTAGTAGCTACACCTTC; cdr3_aa: CASSQRLGPSSSYTF
d_call: NA; j_call: TRBJ2-1; v_call: TRBV7-7; clone_size: NA; cdr3_nt: TGTGCCAGCAGCTTGGTCCAGACGGGTGAGCAGTTCTTC; cdr3_aa: CASSLVQTGEQFF
d_call: NA; j_call: TRBJ1-2; v_call: TRBV27; clone_size: NA; cdr3_nt: TGTGCCAGCAGTCCCTCGACACACAATGGGGGCTACACCTTC; cdr3_aa: CASSPSTHNGGYTF
d_call: TRBD2; j_call: TRBJ2-7; v_call: TRBV2; clone_size: few; cdr3_nt: TGTGCCAGCAGTAGCGGGAACTCCTACGAGCAGTACTTC; cdr3_aa: CASSSGNSYEQYF
d_call: NA; j_call: TRBJ1-2; v_call: TRBV7-9; clone_size: NA; cdr3_nt: TGTGCCAGCAGCTCTAGTAACAACGCTCCAAAGGGCTACACCTTC; cdr3_aa: CASSSSNNAPKGYTF
d_call: NA; j_call: TRBJ2-1; v_call: TRBV19; clone_size: once; cdr3_nt: TGTGCCAGTAGTACCCGGAGAGGTCAGGGGCCGTTGAACAATGAGCAGTTCTTC; cdr3_aa: CASSTRRGQGPLNNEQFF
d_call: TRBD1; j_call: TRBJ2-7; v_call: TRBV19; clone_size: NA; cdr3_nt: TGTGCCAGTATAGGTTTGGACAGGGGGTCCTACGAGCAGTACTTC; cdr3_aa: CASIGLDRGSYEQYF